The clone carrying this T cell receptor beta chain came up many times. No antigen is known for it. In the source study's methods: Building a distant-metastasis classifier for papillary thyroid cancer drew on CDR3 differences across clinicopathological groups. From the PCR reads, TCRdb re-called clones with MiXCR. TCRdb's processing, not the study's, gives the V and J calls here. This sample has under 55,000 clones, with approximately 19% found just once. No patient had received any treatment before thyroid surgery. This sample was taken from a study of metastatic and nonmetastatic thyroid tumors. General observations from the study: The reported finding was significantly higher TCR beta diversity in malignant thyroid tumors relative to benign nodules, in blood and tumor.

The germline CDR1 and CDR2 sequences are MNHNS and SASEGT. This CDR3 region has 12 residues. V lost 6 bases and J lost 5, with 8 bases in between. V usage is TRBV6-1 and J usage is TRBJ2-1; D remains unclear. The sample taken for sequencing was blood. The clonotype comes from a female donor with papillary thyroid cancer or a benign thyroid nodule (not recorded which). Some clones in this sample may be carry-over from other donors' samples. CDR3 loop: CASSLTNNEQFF. The CDR3 DNA follows: TGTGCCAGCAGCTTAACCAACAATGAGCAGTTCTTC.